The 8 T cell receptor beta chains below come from one sample, sequenced in a study of blood T cell repertoires in COVID-19 (TCRdb year 2020). The library was obtained by the immunoSEQ multiplex PCR assay. TCRdb mirrors the immuneACCESS table, restricted to in-frame sequences. Some clones are absent from its copies; in checked studies, under half trace to an unresolved V gene, and the reason for the others is unknown. The sample table contains 210,000 or so clones; only one count was recorded for about 82% of them. Approximately 5% of the sample rests with the top ten. The specimen sequenced was peripheral blood. All receptors derive from a man aged 45-65 years with COVID-19, enrolled during active disease.

This chain links TRBV7-8 with TRBJ1-2; D is possibly TRBD1 (6 bases). CDR1 SGHVS and CDR2 FQNEAQ come from the germline V gene. Trimming left V 0 bases short and J 2 bases short, with 10 bases between. The CDR3 covers 15 residues. The CDR3 loop reads CASSLATGANYGYTF. The CDR3, as DNA: TGTGCCAGCAGCTTAGCGACAGGAGCAAACTATGGCTACACCTTC.

The chain combines TRBV7-2 with TRBJ1-3, with TRBD1 identical over 7 bases. The junction had 6 bases not matched to a gene; V was cut back by 4 bases and J by 3 bases. Germline V gene sequence: CDR1 SGHTA, CDR2 FQGNSA. This CDR3 has 15 amino acids. The CDR3 nucleotides are TGTGCCAGCAGCTCAAGGGGGCGAAGTGGAAACACCATATATTTT. It translates to CASSSRGRSGNTIYF.

This chain joins TRBV13 and TRBJ1-6, with 10 bases identical to TRBD1. The CDR3 contains 17 residues. V gave up 5 bases and J gave up 8 bases; unmatched junction bases: 12. Per germline, CDR1 PRHDT and CDR2 FYEKMQ (reference sequence). CDR3 DNA: TGTGCCAGCAGCCCAGCTGACAGGGGGCGCGGGGATTCACCCCTCCACTTT. Encoded protein: CASSPADRGRGDSPLHF.

Details on this clone: The junction does not match germline at one end; this may be a read error. The J gene is TRBJ2-5, the V gene TRBV7-7, with TRBD2 identical over 7 bases. The CDR3 totals 15 residues. Germline assignment: CDR1 SSHAT and CDR2 FNYEAQ (reference sequence). CDR3 nucleotide sequence: TGTGCTAGCAGCTTATCCGGGACTATGGGGGAGACCCAGTACTTC. Translated: CASSLSGTMGETQYF.

The rearrangement uses TRBV7-9 and TRBJ2-1; 9 nucleotides match TRBD1. The CDR3 is 14 amino acids. With V trimmed by 5 bases and J by 7 bases, 6 bases remained unmatched. CDR1 and CDR2 from the germline V gene are SEHNR and FQNEAQ (reference sequence). The CDR3 bases are TGTGCCAGCAGCGCCGGGACAGGGAGAAATGAGCAGTTCTTC. The encoded protein is CASSAGTGRNEQFF. The full variable domain, in which reference TRBV7-9 and TRBJ2-1 provide the parts outside the CDR3, is DTGVSQNPRHKITKRGQNVTFRCDPISEHNRLYWYRQTLGQGPEFLTYFQNEAQLEKSRLLSDRFSAERPKGSFSTLEIQRTEQGDSAMYLCASSAGTGRNEQFFGPGTRLTVL.

The gene calls are TRBV7-9 and TRBJ2-7; D is uncertain. This CDR3 has 15 amino acids. V lost 1 base, J lost 0 bases, and 10 bases lay in between. Germline assignment: CDR1 SEHNR and CDR2 FQNEAQ (reference sequence). CDR3 amino acids: CASSLVSRPSYEQYF. CDR3 DNA: TGTGCCAGCAGCTTAGTTAGCAGACCCTCCTACGAGCAGTACTTC.

CDR3 protein: CASSKAGPQETQYF. The CDR3 bases are TGTGCCAGCAGCAAAGCGGGCCCGCAAGAGACCCAGTACTTC. V and J are TRBV11-2 and TRBJ2-5; TRBD2 is a possible D gene (6 bases). V was pared by 5 bases and J by 2 bases, with 12 bases between. The CDR3 loop spans 14 amino acids. In germline, CDR1 is SGHAT, CDR2 FQNNGV. Filled out from reference TRBV11-2 and TRBJ2-5, the complete variable domain reads EAGVAQSPRYKIIEKRQSVAFWCNPISGHATLYWYQQILGQGPKLLIQFQNNGVVDDSQLPKDRFSAERLKGVDSTLKIQPAKLEDSAVYLCASSKAGPQETQYFGPGTRLLVL.

This clone was seen only a few times. The chain employs TRBV7-9 and TRBJ2-7; TRBD1 matches at 8 bases. From germline, CDR1 is SEHNR and CDR2 FQNEAQ (reference sequence). V trimming: 5 bases; J trimming: 3 bases; junction bases outside the gene matches: 6. CDR3 length: 14 amino acids. The CDR3 nucleotides read TGTGCCAGCAGCCCCGACAGGGGACTCTACGAGCAGTACTTC. It encodes CASSPDRGLYEQYF.